Shown below are 15 T cell receptor beta chains from a single sample sequenced in a study of blood T cell repertoires in COVID-19. TCRdb's copy holds only in-frame clones and misses some; the assay was immunoSEQ multiplex PCR. The profile covers approximately 75,000 clones, with 75% to 95% appearing a single time and about 7% taken by the ten largest. Sequenced material: peripheral blood. Receptors were obtained from a human donor in a cohort sampled during active COVID-19.

The gene calls are TRBV12-3 or TRBV12-4 and TRBJ1-1; TRBD1 agrees at 10 bases. CDR3 length: 13 amino acids. V lost 6 bases, J lost 5 bases, and 3 bases stayed unmatched. The CDR3 DNA is TGTGCCAGCAGAGACAGGGGGCGGACTGAAGCTTTCTTT. This encodes CASRDRGRTEAFF.

CDR3 region: CATTKQGGGGSQPQHF. In nucleotides, the CDR3 is TGTGCCACTACCAAACAGGGAGGGGGGGGTAGTCAGCCCCAGCATTTT. The V call is TRBV15, the J call TRBJ1-5; a possible D gene is TRBD1 (6 bases). The germline V gene encodes CDR1 LNHNV and CDR2 YYDKDF (reference sequence). V lost 9 bases, J lost 6 bases, and 24 bases lay in between. This CDR3 contains 16 residues. Combining the CDR3 with reference TRBV15 and TRBJ1-5 gives the whole variable domain DAMVIQNPRYQVTQFGKPVTLSCSQTLNHNVMYWYQQKSSQAPKLLFHYYDKDFNNEADTPDNFQSRRPNTSFCFLDIRSPGLGDTAMYLCATTKQGGGGSQPQHFGDGTRLSIL.

The V gene is TRBV5-1, the J gene TRBJ2-5; D is perhaps TRBD2 (6 bases). Germline values: CDR1 SGHRS, CDR2 YFSETQ. Trimming left V 2 bases short and J 2 bases short, with 10 bases between. This CDR3 is 14 amino acids long. The CDR3 sequence: CASSFGTVQETQYF. The CDR3 DNA reads TGCGCCAGCAGCTTTGGGACTGTACAAGAGACCCAGTACTTC.

The chain carries TRBV6-5 and TRBJ1-1; TRBD1 is a possible D gene (6 bases). Germline V gives CDR1 MNHEY, CDR2 SVGAGI. This CDR3 spans 14 amino acids. The V gene lost 6 bases and the J gene lost 0 bases, with 11 bases spanning the gap. CDR3 nucleotide sequence: TGTGCCAGCAGGATACAGGGACTGAACACTGAAGCTTTCTTT. Its translation is CASRIQGLNTEAFF.

The chain is built from TRBV7-2 and TRBJ2-5; 8 nucleotides agree with TRBD2. With V trimmed by 5 bases and J by 1 base, 6 bases remained unmatched. CDR3 length: 15 residues. Germline V gives CDR1 SGHTA, CDR2 FQGNSA. The CDR3 is CASSRRLAGQETQYF. The CDR3 bases are TGTGCCAGCAGCAGACGTCTAGCGGGCCAAGAGACCCAGTACTTC.

The V and J genes are TRBV18 and TRBJ2-1; 7 nucleotides align to TRBD1. Germline CDR1 KGHSH, CDR2 LQKENI. This CDR3 is built from 19 residues. The trim removed 2 bases at V and 0 bases at J, leaving 13 bases unmatched. The CDR3 DNA reads as TGTGCCAGCTCACCATCCGGGACAGACTTCCACCACTCCTACAATGAGCAGTTCTTC. This translates into CASSPSGTDFHHSYNEQFF.

The genes are TRBV6-2 or TRBV6-3 and TRBJ2-7; D remains ambiguous. Trimming removed 2 bases at V and 0 bases at J, with 17 bases between. CDR3 size: 17 residues. Germline loops: CDR1 MNHEY, CDR2 SVGEGT. In nucleotides, the CDR3 is TGTGCCAGCAGTTACGAAGCCCCCCGCGGCTCCTCCTACGAGCAGTACTTC. Protein: CASSYEAPRGSSYEQYF.

This chain uses TRBV28 with TRBJ1-2; 7 bases map to TRBD1. The CDR3 length is 13 residues. The V gene end was trimmed by 6 bases and the J gene end by 4 bases; junction bases not matched to a gene: 5. Germline-derived CDR1 and CDR2 are MDHEN and SYDVKM. CDR3 sequence (DNA): TGTGCCAGCAGGCCGGGACAGTTCTATGGCTACACCTTC. Protein sequence: CASRPGQFYGYTF.

The chain employs TRBV7-9 and TRBJ1-1; the match to TRBD1 covers 7 bases. V shed 5 bases, J shed 2 bases, and the junction held 5 bases outside the gene matches. The germline gives CDR1 SEHNR, CDR2 FQNEAQ (reference sequence). The CDR3 spans 14 residues. CDR3: CASSGPGGNTEAFF. The CDR3 DNA sequence: TGTGCCAGCAGCGGACCAGGGGGAAACACTGAAGCTTTCTTT.

The rearrangement uses TRBV5-6 and TRBJ2-5, with TRBD1 as a possible D gene (7 bases). Germline values: CDR1 SGHDT, CDR2 YYEEEE. CDR3 length equals 15 residues. V was trimmed by 4 bases and J by 7 bases, leaving 20 bases between them. CDR3 region: CASSGGTARGMTQYF. DNA of the CDR3: TGTGCCAGCAGCGGCGGGACAGCCCGGGGAATGACCCAGTACTTC.

The rearrangement links TRBV18 to TRBJ1-2; 7 bases match TRBD1. With V trimmed by 4 bases and J by 6 bases, 11 bases remained unmatched. The CDR3 runs 15 residues. The germline V gene encodes CDR1 KGHSH and CDR2 LQKENI. The CDR3, as DNA: TGTGCCAGCTCACAGGGTACAGGGGCGATTGATGGCTACACCTTC. Translation: CASSQGTGAIDGYTF.

The rearrangement joins TRBV15 to TRBJ2-6; D not resolved. The V end was cut by 4 bases, the J end by 1 base, with 8 bases between. The CDR3 has 15 amino acids. CDR1 and CDR2 (germline): LNHNV, YYDKDF (reference sequence). The CDR3: CATSTLLSGANVLTF. In DNA, the CDR3 is TGTGCCACCAGCACTTTACTATCTGGGGCCAACGTCCTGACTTTC.

The rearrangement uses TRBV19 and TRBJ2-7, with D possibly TRBD1 on 6 matching bases. Germline CDR1 LNHDA, CDR2 SQIVND (reference sequence). Trimming cost V 5 bases and J 3 bases, with 17 bases left between them. The CDR3 has 15 residues. The CDR3 is CASSPNWDTLYEQYF. The CDR3 bases are TGTGCCAGTAGTCCAAATTGGGACACACTCTACGAGCAGTACTTC.

The CDR3, as DNA: TGTGCCAGCAGGACGGGACAGGGGGCGAAAGATACGCAGTATTTT. Translation: CASRTGQGAKDTQYF. The chain is built from TRBV27 and TRBJ2-3; TRBD1 aligns across 12 bases. CDR1 and CDR2 from the germline V gene are MNHEY and SMNVEV (reference sequence). This CDR3 region has 15 residues. With 6 bases clipped from V and 5 bases from J, the junction kept 6 bases outside the gene matches.

The rearrangement links TRBV21-1 to TRBJ2-7; TRBD2 is the table's D call, not checked against the DNA. TRBV21-1 is described as a pseudogene. This CDR3 has 18 residues. In DNA, the CDR3 is TGTGCCAGCAGCAAAAAGAGGGGGGGGACTAGCGGAACCTACGAGCAGTACTTC. Residues: CASSKKRGGTSGTYEQYF.